Below are 14 T cell receptor beta chains sequenced from a single sample in a study of shared clonotypes between healthy human individuals (dated by TCRdb to about 2020). Library prep was done by the immunoSEQ multiplex PCR assay. TCRdb provides this immuneACCESS table in a form limited to in-frame rearrangements. Some clones are lacking; in checked studies, under half of them reflect an unresolved V gene, and why the rest are absent is not known. In this sample the table shows 1,400,000 or so clones, 98% to 99% of which occur a single time. Clones ranked in the top ten supply roughly 0.35% of the sample. Sample: naive CD4+ T cells sorted from blood. The intended sense of this specimen's cell subset or site label: CD45RA+ positively selected. All receptors derive from a man younger than 45 in good health.

The rearrangement links TRBV19 to TRBJ1-5; 7 bases agree with TRBD1. This CDR3 spans 16 amino acids. V lost 4 bases to trimming and J lost 1 base; unmatched junction nucleotides: 7. Germline V gene sequence: CDR1 LNHDA, CDR2 SQIVND (reference sequence). The CDR3 reads CASSTTGVGSNQPQHF. CDR3 sequence (DNA): TGTGCCAGTAGTACTACAGGGGTTGGGAGCAATCAGCCCCAGCATTTT. Full variable domain (remainder filled in from reference TRBV19 and TRBJ1-5): DGGITQSPKYLFRKEGQNVTLSCEQNLNHDAMYWYRQDPGQGLRLIYYSQIVNDFQKGDIAEGYSVSREKKESFPLTVTSAQKNPTAFYLCASSTTGVGSNQPQHFGDGTRLSIL.

The chain has TRBV10-3 and TRBJ2-5; D remains ambiguous. Germline-derived CDR1 and CDR2 are ENHRY and SYGVKD. V was shortened by 5 bases and J by 4 bases, with 11 bases between the two germline ends. The CDR3 has 13 residues. CDR3 in amino acids: CAISQKLGETQYF. The CDR3 DNA reads as TGTGCCATCAGTCAAAAATTGGGAGAGACCCAGTACTTC.

The rearrangement uses TRBV7-2 and TRBJ2-5; TRBD1 matches 11 bases. J gave up 5 bases and V 2 bases, and 4 bases lay outside the gene matches. Germline lookup yields CDR1 SGHTA and CDR2 FQGNSA. The CDR3 contains 15 residues. Written as DNA, the CDR3 is TGTGCCAGCAGCTTACGGACAGGGGGCGAGGAGACCCAGTACTTC. Translated, it gives CASSLRTGGEETQYF.

The chain recombines TRBV14 with TRBJ1-2; D is unclear. Germline lookup yields CDR1 SGHDN and CDR2 FVKESK. This CDR3 is built from 14 residues. The V gene lost 4 bases and the J gene lost 8 bases, with 17 bases spanning the gap. For the CDR3, the DNA is TGTGCCAGCAGCCCCCGGGAAATCCGGTGGGGCTACACCTTC. It codes for CASSPREIRWGYTF. Combining the CDR3 with reference TRBV14 and TRBJ1-2 gives the whole variable domain EAGVTQFPSHSVIEKGQTVTLRCDPISGHDNLYWYRRVMGKEIKFLLHFVKESKQDESGMPNNRFLAERTGGTYSTLKVQPAELEDSGVYFCASSPREIRWGYTFGSGTRLTVV.

This chain uses TRBV4-2 with TRBJ2-5, with 7 bases aligning to TRBD2. CDR3 length equals 20 residues. In germline, CDR1 is LGHNA, CDR2 YNFKEQ. V shed 4 bases and J 0 bases; nucleotides not matched to a gene: 20. The CDR3 DNA is TGTGCCAGCAGCCCTCTCCGGGCCAGCGGGATATTTTCGTACCAAGAGACCCAGTACTTC. Protein: CASSPLRASGIFSYQETQYF.

The rearrangement links TRBV5-1 to TRBJ1-1; 9 bases are shared with TRBD1. The length of the CDR3 is 15 residues. CDR1 and CDR2 (germline): SGHRS, YFSETQ. J was trimmed by 1 base and V by 3 bases; bases with no gene match: 4. The CDR3 DNA reads TGCGCCAGCAGCTGGGGGGACAGGGCGAACACTGAAGCTTTCTTT. This translates into CASSWGDRANTEAFF.

The V and J genes are TRBV7-3 and TRBJ2-5; tentative D call: TRBD1 (6 bases). This CDR3 is 15 amino acids long. CDR1 and CDR2 (germline): SGHTA, FQGTGA. The V and J ends lost 5 bases and 3 bases respectively, with 16 bases between them. DNA of the CDR3: TGTGCCAGCAGCCGTGGAACAGGGTATAAAGAGACCCAGTACTTC. Its translation: CASSRGTGYKETQYF.

The chain joins TRBV18 to TRBJ2-7, with 8 bases fitting TRBD1. This CDR3 contains 14 residues. The germline gives CDR1 KGHSH, CDR2 LQKENI. Trimming took 8 bases from V and 4 from J; bases not matched to a gene: 10. CDR3: CASAGGTGGYEQYF. The CDR3 DNA reads as TGTGCCAGCGCAGGCGGGACAGGAGGGTACGAGCAGTACTTC.

V and J are TRBV5-5 and TRBJ2-7; maybe TRBD1 (6 bases). From germline, CDR1 is SGHKS and CDR2 YYEKEE (reference sequence). The CDR3 extends over 12 amino acids. Deletions cut 4 bases from V and 9 bases from J, with 14 bases between. This CDR3 is CASSSNRVGQYF. The CDR3 nucleotides are TGTGCCAGCAGCAGCAACAGGGTAGGGCAGTACTTC.

The rearrangement uses TRBV19 and TRBJ2-7; D call uncertain. Trimming took 3 bases from V and 2 from J, leaving 8 bases between them. This CDR3 has 13 amino acids. Germline values: CDR1 LNHDA, CDR2 SQIVND (reference sequence). The CDR3 sequence: CASSMTAAYEQYF. The DNA of the CDR3 is TGTGCCAGTAGTATGACCGCTGCCTACGAGCAGTACTTC.

This chain connects TRBV5-1 to TRBJ2-3; no definite D call. V was clipped by 0 bases and J by 5 bases, with 10 bases between them. The CDR3 extends over 14 amino acids. CDR1 is SGHRS and CDR2 is YFSETQ in the germline V gene. The CDR3 region is CASSLVPLGDTQYF. CDR3 DNA: TGCGCCAGCAGCTTGGTTCCACTCGGAGATACGCAGTATTTT.

This clone has just one count. This rearrangement joins TRBV10-1 to TRBJ2-2; no reliable D call. V was pared by 7 bases and J by 4 bases, with 13 bases between. The CDR3 contains 14 residues. The germline gives CDR1 WNHNN, CDR2 SYGVQD (reference sequence). CDR3 region: CASIPLTVTGELFF. In DNA, the CDR3 is TGCGCCAGCATACCCCTGACTGTCACCGGGGAGCTGTTTTTT.

This chain connects TRBV28 to TRBJ2-3; D is unresolved. The CDR3 has 14 residues. CDR1 and CDR2 from the germline V gene are MDHEN and SYDVKM. V shed 7 bases and J shed 2 bases, with 13 bases lying between them. The CDR3 loop is CASTWSRLTDTQYF. In DNA, the CDR3 is TGTGCCAGCACCTGGTCGCGGCTCACAGATACGCAGTATTTT.

This chain uses TRBV7-9 with TRBJ2-5, with a weak D call TRBD2 (5 bases). CDR3 length: 16 amino acids. Trimming took off 2 bases at V and 4 bases at J, with 17 bases between the two ends. Germline CDR1 and CDR2: SEHNR and FQNEAQ (reference sequence). In nucleotides, the CDR3 is TGTGCCAGCAGCTTAATTGCCGCTGGCCGGGGAGAGACCCAGTACTTC. This gives the protein CASSLIAAGRGETQYF.